This T cell receptor (beta chain) was identified during a study of CD8+CD57+ T cells in acquired aplastic anemia (dated by TCRdb to between 2017 and 2018). Concerning the study at large: Extracted DNA from sorted CD4+ and CD8+ cells averaged 3.2 ug, ranging from roughly 0.17 to 30 ug. Healthy donor samples averaged roughly 9.9 million reads for CD4+ and around 12 million for CD8+ cells. Here is what the overall study found, with its caveats: No significant difference in CD8+ Simpson's diversity was found between patients and healthy controls (P=0.060). Twenty-nine CD8+ CDR3 sequences were found in both patients and controls but appeared to be highly expressed in patients and within the immunodominant clones of the patients.

With regard to this clonotype: The antigen it binds to is not known. No base quality values were provided; no much bigger clone lies one nucleotide off.

From the cysteine up to the phenylalanine, the CDR3 has a length of 13 residues. Of all the DNA, just the CDR3 is kept, 39 bases in frame from base 1. CDR1 SQVTM and CDR2 ANQGSEA are derived from the germline V gene. V and J lose 1 base and 2 bases, and a span of 9 bases separates them. In this study, sorted CD4+ and CD8+ T cells from the blood of healthy subjects and of severe aplastic anemia patients had their TCR repertoires deep-sequenced. Ficoll-Paque density gradient centrifugation was used to isolate peripheral blood mononuclear cells. Before DNA extraction, CD4+ and CD8+ T cells were sorted with FACS or magnetic beads. Genomic DNA was used as template for profiling of TCR beta VDJ combinations and CDR3 sequences. An Illumina HiSeq 2000 was the platform used for TCR repertoire sequencing. In the authors' own workflow: Repertoires were assessed using TRBV/TRBJ rearrangement plots, CDR3 size and DJ length profiles, and Simpson's diversity index. The most abundant DNA sequence in the deep sequencing data was taken as the immunodominant clone. CDR3 amino acid sequences were screened for sharing across subjects and were compared with published repertoires and the VDJdb database. The public reads were reprocessed in TCRdb via fastp at Q25 and MiXCR, keeping in-frame beta chains. For every CDR3 protein sequence, its rows merge into one entry that carries the most common genes and DNA. What appears here as the V and J calls and clone size reflects TCRdb's work, not the paper's. The sample table records 90,000 to 120,000 distinct CDR3 sequences; roughly 51% of these occur just once. The ten largest clones add up to roughly 31% of the sample.

The specimen was sorted CD4+, CD8+, or CD8+CD57+ T cells (not recorded which) from PBMCs. Rearrangement joined TRBV29-1 to TRBJ2-7; a tentative D match to TRBD1 spans 5 bases. The receptor was derived from a human donor in good health, serving as a control. The CDR3 region: CSVEGTKPYEQYF. The nucleotides read TGCAGCGTTGAAGGGACAAAACCCTACGAGCAGTACTTC.